The 23 T cell receptor beta chains given below trace back to one sample, sequenced in a study of breast tumors, draining lymph nodes, adjacent tissues. TCRdb re-called the multiplex PCR reads with MiXCR, one entry per CDR3 protein. Among around 170,000 distinct CDR3 sequences listed, roughly 30% were seen once. The lymph nodes were axillary draining lymph nodes from breast cancer patients. The sequencing input was axillary lymph node tissue. These receptors were taken from a female donor with breast cancer. Some clones in this sample may be carry-over from other donors' samples.

This chain joins TRBV2 and TRBJ2-6; D is unresolved. Germline lookup yields CDR1 SNHLY and CDR2 FYNNEI. V lost 0 bases to trimming and J lost 3 bases, with 3 bases between them. CDR3 length equals 14 residues. Here the CDR3 DNA reads TGTGCCAGCAGTGAAGCGTATGGGGCCAACGTCCTGACTTTC. Translating it yields CASSEAYGANVLTF.

The sample holds many counts of this clonotype. The V call is TRBV12-3 or TRBV12-4, the J call TRBJ2-1; 8 bases fit TRBD1. The CDR3 sequence is 13 residues long. J gave up 8 bases and V 7 bases, and 7 bases lay outside the gene matches. The CDR3 region is CASNGQGTDEQFF. The CDR3 coding sequence is TGTGCCAGCAACGGACAGGGTACGGATGAGCAGTTCTTC.

This clonotype was counted once. The J gene is TRBJ1-4, the V gene TRBV2, with no clear D. Germline loops: CDR1 SNHLY, CDR2 FYNNEI. Trimming stripped 6 bases from V and 0 bases from J, with 20 bases between. The CDR3 has 18 residues. The CDR3 reads CASRERTVPWATNEKLFF. The DNA for the CDR3 is TGTGCCAGCAGGGAAAGGACGGTACCTTGGGCAACTAATGAAAAACTGTTTTTT. Complete variable domain (other parts from reference TRBV2 and TRBJ1-4): EPEVTQTPSHQVTQMGQEVILRCVPISNHLYFYWYRQILGQKVEFLVSFYNNEISEKSEIFDDQFSVERPDGSNFTLKIRSTKLEDSAMYFCASRERTVPWATNEKLFFGSGTQLSVL.

This clonotype has ten or more counts. J is TRBJ2-5 and V is TRBV12-3 or TRBV12-4; 9 bases fit TRBD2. The CDR3 totals 16 residues. Germline trimming cut 5 bases from V and 2 bases from J; bases unmatched to any gene: 9. In DNA, the CDR3 is TGTGCCAGCAGTGGGTCGGGGCGGGAGGGACAAGAGACCCAGTACTTC. Its translation is CASSGSGREGQETQYF.

Remarks on this clonotype: No conserved phenylalanine or tryptophan ends this CDR3, so it is likely a read error. No DNA is shown, since the ends of the CDR3 on it are uncertain; the CDR3 is the one TCRdb lists. The J gene is TRBJ1-3, the V gene TRBV7-9. Germline CDR1 and CDR2: SEHNR and FQNEAQ (reference sequence). Ends included, the CDR3 has 8 residues. The chain's CDR3 is CASSGRLA.

This clonotype showed up many times. The rearrangement uses TRBV6-6 and TRBJ1-5; D is unresolved. CDR1 is MNHNY, CDR2 SVGAGI, per germline (reference sequence). Between the trimmed V and J ends, which lost 5 bases and 0 bases, there was a span of 20 bases. The CDR3 spans 18 residues. In nucleotides, the CDR3 is TGTGCCAGCAGTCACCGCGACCCACGGGGTGTTAGCAATCAGCCCCAGCATTTT. It codes for CASSHRDPRGVSNQPQHF.

Ten or more counts support this clonotype. The chain employs TRBV24-1 and TRBJ2-1, with D tentatively TRBD2 (7 bases). V was trimmed by 8 bases and J by 7 bases, leaving 17 bases between them. Germline CDR1 reads KGHDR; CDR2 reads SFDVKD. This CDR3 comprises 14 residues. The CDR3 is CATIGGPYENEQFF. In nucleotides, the CDR3 is TGTGCCACCATCGGGGGGCCTTACGAAAATGAGCAGTTCTTC.

The CDR3 DNA sequence: TGTGCCAGCTCACTCTCTAGCGGGGAGAGCTCCTACAATGAGCAGTTCTTC. It codes for CASSLSSGESSYNEQFF. The rearrangement joins TRBV18 to TRBJ2-1; 9 bases match TRBD2. Germline CDR1 reads KGHSH; CDR2 reads LQKENI. V lost 4 bases to trimming and J lost 0 bases; unmatched junction nucleotides: 7. This CDR3 is 17 amino acids long.

This clonotype was detected ten times or more. The V gene is TRBV20-1, the J gene TRBJ2-5; TRBD2 matches at 8 bases. This CDR3 is built from 14 residues. Germline V gene lookup returns CDR1 DFQATT and CDR2 SNEGSKA (reference sequence). With V trimmed by 8 bases and J by 4 bases, 12 bases remained unmatched. The CDR3, as DNA: TGCAGTCCCCTAGTGGCGGGAGGCGTAGAGACCCAGTACTTC. Its protein is CSPLVAGGVETQYF.

This clonotype was found a few times. For the CDR3, the DNA is TGTGCCAGCAGTTACTTCCCTAGCGGGAGGGGGGAGCAGTTCTTC. Encoded protein: CASSYFPSGRGEQFF. The chain links TRBV6-5 to TRBJ2-1; 12 nucleotides agree with TRBD2. The trim removed 1 base at V and 10 bases at J, leaving 5 bases unmatched. Per germline, CDR1 MNHEY and CDR2 SVGAGI. The CDR3 loop spans 15 amino acids.

This clonotype was seen repeatedly, ten times or more. The V and J genes are TRBV30 and TRBJ1-2, with D possibly matching TRBD1 (6 bases). The CDR3 is 13 residues long. Trimming removed 7 bases from V and 3 bases from J, with 15 bases in between. The V gene's germline CDR1 is GTSNPN and CDR2 SVGIG (reference sequence). DNA of the CDR3: TGTGCCTCCTCCGGGGGCTTGGACTATGGCTACACCTTC. Its translation is CASSGGLDYGYTF.

As to this clonotype: Since the CDR3 does not end with the conserved phenylalanine or tryptophan, this likely comes from a read error. It is unclear where the CDR3 begins or ends on the DNA, so no DNA is shown, and the CDR3 is as TCRdb lists it. This sequence joins TRBV19 and TRBJ1-5. The CDR3 is made up of 8 amino acids, end residues included. CDR1 LNHDA and CDR2 SQIVND come from the germline V gene (reference sequence). CDR3 region: CASSPPAG.

This clonotype has at least ten counts. The chain joins TRBV20-1 to TRBJ1-1; D gene ambiguous. The ends were cut back, 1 base at V and 2 bases at J, with 8 bases in the middle. The CDR3 runs to 13 residues. Germline V lookup: CDR1 DFQATT, CDR2 SNEGSKA (reference sequence). CDR3 residues: CSARGTHNTEAFF. CDR3 DNA sequence: TGCAGTGCTAGAGGGACGCATAACACTGAAGCTTTCTTT.

This clonotype appeared a few times. This could be a read error, since a much larger clone is one nucleotide away. Because it lacks the conserved phenylalanine or tryptophan at the end, this CDR3 is likely a read error. V and J are TRBV14 and TRBJ1-2; D not certain. The V end was cut by 1 base, the J end by 5 bases, with 8 bases between. The CDR3 is 13 amino acids. Germline V CDR1 and CDR2: SGHDN, FVKESK. The CDR3 here is CASSQGRRYGYTS. The CDR3, as DNA: TGTGCCAGCAGCCAAGGTCGACGGTATGGCTACACCTCC.

This clonotype occurred many times. The chain links TRBV10-3 to TRBJ2-7; TRBD2 matches at 10 bases. The ends lost 2 bases at V and 2 bases at J; junction bases unmatched: 9. Germline CDR1 is ENHRY and CDR2 is SYGVKD. The CDR3 contains 17 residues. CDR3 in DNA: TGTGCCATCAGTGAGGAAATAGCGGGGGGCAACGCCTACGAGCAGTACTTC. Translated, it gives CAISEEIAGGNAYEQYF.

This clonotype has at least ten counts. V gene TRBV20-1 combines with J gene TRBJ1-4, with D perhaps TRBD1 (5 bases). Germline values: CDR1 DFQATT, CDR2 SNEGSKA (reference sequence). V shed 3 bases and J shed 5 bases, with 13 bases lying between them. The CDR3 runs 14 residues. CDR3 residues: CSARRQGGNEKLFF. CDR3 bases: TGCAGTGCTAGGAGGCAGGGTGGAAATGAAAAACTGTTTTTT.

Comments on this clonotype: This clone may be a read error of a much larger clone one base away. V usage is TRBV20-1 and J usage is TRBJ2-1; D is unresolved. Germline V CDR1 and CDR2: DFQATT, SNEGSKA (reference sequence). The CDR3 runs 13 residues. V dropped 1 base and J dropped 6 bases, with 10 bases sitting between them. The CDR3 DNA is TGCAGTGCTAGAGTTAGCTTTAGCAATGAGCAGTTCTTC. It codes for CSARVSFSNEQFF.

The V and J genes are TRBV7-9 and TRBJ1-4; D is unresolved. Germline CDR1 is SEHNR and CDR2 is FQNEAQ (reference sequence). Deletions cut 5 bases from V and 4 bases from J, with 5 bases between. The CDR3 is 12 amino acids. The CDR3 here is CASSRRNEKLFF. The CDR3 DNA sequence: TGTGCCAGCAGCCGGCGTAATGAAAAACTGTTTTTT.

Many counts were recorded for this clonotype. V gene TRBV27 combines with J gene TRBJ1-2; 8 bases align to TRBD1. After removal of 0 bases from V and 5 bases from J, the junction contained 2 bases not matched to a gene. This CDR3 has 14 residues. Germline V gene data show CDR1 as MNHEY and CDR2 as SMNVEV (reference sequence). Here the CDR3 reads CASSLSTGGYGYTF. The CDR3 nucleotides are TGTGCCAGCAGTTTATCCACAGGGGGATATGGCTACACCTTC.

This clonotype was counted at least ten times. The chain couples TRBV11-2 to TRBJ1-2; D possibly corresponds to TRBD1 (6 bases). CDR1 is SGHAT, CDR2 FQNNGV, per germline. Trimming took 3 bases from V and 6 from J, leaving 14 bases between them. There are 14 residues in the CDR3. CDR3 amino acids: CASSLLRDTNGYTF. CDR3 DNA: TGTGCCAGCAGCTTGCTCCGGGACACCAATGGCTACACCTTC.

This clonotype was observed at least ten times. The chain uses TRBV28 and TRBJ1-4; no clear D. The V and J ends lost 0 bases and 11 bases respectively, with 13 bases between them. This CDR3 is built from 14 residues. Per the germline V gene, CDR1 is MDHEN and CDR2 is SYDVKM. CDR3 amino acids: CASSLWGREGKLFF. The CDR3 DNA follows: TGTGCCAGCAGTTTATGGGGGAGGGAAGGGAAACTGTTTTTT.

The V and J genes are TRBV9 and TRBJ2-1, with TRBD2 matching over 11 bases. The CDR3 length is 16 residues. Germline CDR1 reads SGDLS; CDR2 reads YYNGEE. With V trimmed by 0 bases and J by 8 bases, 7 bases remained unmatched. The CDR3 DNA is TGTGCCAGCAGCGTAGGAACGACTAGCGGGATTGATGAGCAGTTCTTC. It specifies CASSVGTTSGIDEQFF.

This clonotype was seen more than once but under ten times. A single base separates this from a much larger clone, so it may be a read error. The J gene is TRBJ2-2, the V gene TRBV11-3, with no clear D. The CDR3 has 14 residues. CDR1 is SGHNT, CDR2 YENEEA, per germline. CDR3 bases: TGTGCCAACAGCTTGGGATCTCACACCGGGGAGCTGTTTTTT. It codes for CANSLGSHTGELFF.